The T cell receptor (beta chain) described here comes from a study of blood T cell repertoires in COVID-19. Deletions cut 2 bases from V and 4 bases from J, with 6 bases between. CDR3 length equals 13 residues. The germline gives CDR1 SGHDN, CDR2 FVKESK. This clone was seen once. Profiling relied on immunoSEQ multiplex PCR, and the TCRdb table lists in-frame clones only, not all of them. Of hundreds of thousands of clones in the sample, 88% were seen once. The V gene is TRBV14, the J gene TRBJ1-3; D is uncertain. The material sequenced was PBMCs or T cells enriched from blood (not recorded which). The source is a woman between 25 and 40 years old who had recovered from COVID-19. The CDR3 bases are TGTGCCAGCAGCCAATTTTCGGGAAACACCATATATTTT. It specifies CASSQFSGNTIYF.